The next 6 T cell receptor beta chains were all read from a single sample in a study of blood T cell repertoires in COVID-19. Sequenced by immunoSEQ multiplex PCR; TCRdb stores in-frame clones only, minus some. The sample has 25,000 to 35,000 clones, roughly 80% seen once; the top ten hold more than 15%. The specimen sequenced was peripheral blood. The receptors derive from an older woman with acute or convalescent COVID-19.

The V gene is TRBV24-1, the J gene TRBJ2-1, with D possibly TRBD1 on 6 matching bases. In germline, CDR1 is KGHDR, CDR2 SFDVKD. Trimming stripped 2 bases from V and 1 base from J, with 11 bases between. The CDR3 contains 16 residues. Written as DNA, the CDR3 is TGTGCCACCAGTGATTCTACAGGGTTTTCCTACAATGAGCAGTTCTTC. Translating gives CATSDSTGFSYNEQFF.

The chain uses TRBV5-1 and TRBJ1-2; D unclear. Deletions cut 0 bases from V and 4 bases from J, with 7 bases between. In germline, CDR1 is SGHRS, CDR2 YFSETQ. This CDR3 region has 13 residues. CDR3 loop: CASSLVTGYGYTF. CDR3 coding DNA: TGCGCCAGCAGCTTGGTCACGGGCTATGGCTACACCTTC.

This chain joins TRBV5-4 and TRBJ2-7, with D possibly TRBD1 on 6 matching bases. The germline V gene encodes CDR1 SGHNT and CDR2 YYREEE (reference sequence). This CDR3 is built from 14 residues. Trimming removed 5 bases from V and 2 bases from J, with 14 bases in between. The CDR3, as DNA: TGTGCCAGCAGTCCGGACAGCTTCCCCTACGAGCAGTACTTC. It is translated as CASSPDSFPYEQYF. Together with reference TRBV5-4 and TRBJ2-7, the CDR3 gives the full variable domain: ETGVTQSPTHLIKTRGQQVTLRCSSQSGHNTVSWYQQALGQGPQFIFQYYREEENGRGNFPPRFSGLQFPNYSSELNVNALELDDSALYLCASSPDSFPYEQYFGPGTRLTVT.

This rearrangement joins TRBV30 to TRBJ1-1, with TRBD1 identical over 7 bases. V lost 1 base to trimming and J lost 5 bases; unmatched junction nucleotides: 1. The CDR3 contains 12 residues. Germline CDR1 is GTSNPN and CDR2 is SVGIG (reference sequence). The CDR3 bases are TGTGCCTGGAGTGCGACAGGGACTGAAGCTTTCTTT. It codes for CAWSATGTEAFF.

This CDR3 is CASSPDSFSGNTIYF. CDR3 coding DNA: TGTGCCAGCTCCCCCGACAGCTTCTCTGGAAACACCATATATTTT. This chain joins TRBV18 and TRBJ1-3, with a possible D match to TRBD1 (5 bases). Trimming removed 6 bases at V and 0 bases at J, with 12 bases between. This CDR3 region has 15 residues. Germline V lookup: CDR1 KGHSH, CDR2 LQKENI.

This chain links TRBV5-1 with TRBJ2-2; the D gene is possibly TRBD2 (6 bases). The CDR3 is made up of 14 amino acids. The germline V gene has CDR1 SGHRS and CDR2 YFSETQ. V was pared by 9 bases and J by 0 bases, with 12 bases between. The CDR3 here is CATRGRTNTGELFF. CDR3 DNA sequence: TGCGCCACGCGGGGCCGGACGAACACCGGGGAGCTGTTTTTT.